This entry features one TCR beta chain sequence. Its antigen is unknown. There are no base qualities to consult, and no much larger clone falls within one base. This sample stems from a study of blood T cell repertoires in COVID-19 (dated by TCRdb to the early 2020s). In terms of the full investigation: Recovered participants in ImmuneRACE Cohort 3 were defined by two consecutive negative NP/OP PCR tests, clearance by a healthcare professional, or resolution of symptoms. The repertoires were released in a freely available public database meant as a resource for research on the immune response to SARS-CoV-2. The dataset comprised deeply sampled blood TCRbeta repertoires from subjects exposed to, actively infected with, or recovered from COVID-19. The samples were drawn from the first 160 participants of the ongoing ImmuneRACE study and from some 1,300 subjects provided by 6 global collaborators. HLA class I and class II types, where available, came from metadata supplied by the sample provider rather than from assay-based typing. The sample metadata nearly always contained a de-identified subject ID, COVID-19 status, age in years and sex. The prospective study material was composed of cDNA or gDNA derived from T cells, B-cell-depleted T cells, or PBMCs. The collaborator samples originated in the United States, Italy and Spain and spanned the acute and convalescent phases of COVID-19.

TCRbeta CDR3 regions were amplified from genomic DNA by means of the immunoSEQ Assay, a bias-controlled multiplex PCR. Regarding the original processing steps: The number of nucleated cells in each sample was estimated by amplification of reference gene primers within the assay. To quantify the absolute abundance of each unique TCRbeta CDR3 rearrangement, sequence reads were collapsed and filtered. Productive Simpson clonality was computed per sample as the square root of Simpson's diversity index over productive rearrangements. Drawn from immuneACCESS, this table holds only the in-frame rearrangements with V and J called that TCRdb kept. Clones are partly lost; checked studies trace under half to an unresolved V gene and leave the rest unexplained. The V and J calls and the clone size are those of that table, but D and trimming were determined from the DNA. Counted in this sample were 250,000 to 300,000 clones; around nine tenths of them appeared once. Jointly, the top ten make up approximately 2% of the sample.

Study-level results and caveats: How much clinical and demographic metadata was included differed by source and by participant, and the metadata was provided uncurated.

CDR1 MDHEN and CDR2 SYDVKM were looked up in the germline V gene. V is cut by 5 bases and J by 6 bases, and the space between the germline ends is 14 bases. The CDR3 has 14 amino acids, counting the end cysteine and phenylalanine. This entry keeps only the CDR3 DNA: 42 bases, framed from base 1. Enrolling through a virtual design, the prospective study's participants ranged in age from roughly 18 to 89 years and lived across about two dozen United States geographic areas. In the prospective study, cohorts were assigned on the basis of participant-reported clinical history obtained from a screening survey and a study questionnaire. In the prospective study, whole blood, serum and a nasopharyngeal or oropharyngeal swab were collected from each participant by mobile phlebotomists. Over a roughly two-month period, participants in the prospective study had the option of providing additional blood draws and questionnaires. Before DNA extraction, prospective study blood samples were shipped either frozen or at room temperature.

Sequencing was performed on PBMCs or T cells enriched from blood (not recorded which). The sequence was obtained from an older woman in a cohort exposed to, infected with or recovered from COVID-19 (not recorded which). The sequence links TRBV28 to TRBJ1-5; possibly the D gene is TRBD1, per 5 matching bases. The CDR3 has the sequence CASSLSGTLQPQHF. The DNA is as follows: TGTGCCAGCAGTCTAAGCGGGACGCTTCAGCCCCAGCATTTT.